Each of the 2 T cell receptor beta chains below was sequenced from the same sample in a study of blood T cell repertoires in COVID-19. The repertoire was sequenced with immunoSEQ multiplex PCR; TCRdb's copy has only in-frame clones and lacks some. Of 180,000 or so clones listed, 78% were seen once; the top ten hold under 3.5%. The sequenced sample consisted of peripheral blood. Receptors were obtained from a woman aged 80 or over with active or convalescent COVID-19.

The chain recombines TRBV5-1 with TRBJ2-7, with a weak D call TRBD1 (5 bases). This CDR3 region has 14 residues. Germline lookup yields CDR1 SGHRS and CDR2 YFSETQ. Trimming took off 4 bases at V and 5 bases at J, with 16 bases between the two ends. This CDR3 reads CASSPFLQVNEQYF. Here the CDR3 DNA reads TGCGCCAGCAGCCCATTCCTACAGGTTAACGAGCAGTACTTC.

The chain employs TRBV28 and TRBJ1-5, with 7 bases matching TRBD1. In germline, CDR1 is MDHEN, CDR2 SYDVKM. The CDR3 is 15 residues long. Trimming at V came to 3 bases and at J to 7 bases, leaving 9 bases not matched to a gene. This chain's CDR3 is CASSLYGTAGQPQHF. The CDR3 bases are TGTGCCAGCAGTTTGTACGGGACAGCAGGACAGCCCCAGCATTTT.